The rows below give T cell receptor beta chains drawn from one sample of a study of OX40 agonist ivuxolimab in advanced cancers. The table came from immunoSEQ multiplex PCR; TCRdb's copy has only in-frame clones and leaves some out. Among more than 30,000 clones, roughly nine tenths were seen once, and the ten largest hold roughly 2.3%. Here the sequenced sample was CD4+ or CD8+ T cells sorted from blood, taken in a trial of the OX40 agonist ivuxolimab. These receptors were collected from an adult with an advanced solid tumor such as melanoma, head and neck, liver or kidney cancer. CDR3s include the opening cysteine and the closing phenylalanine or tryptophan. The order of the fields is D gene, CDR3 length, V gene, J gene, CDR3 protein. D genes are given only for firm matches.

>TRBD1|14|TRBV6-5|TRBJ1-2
CASSYGQGNYGYTF
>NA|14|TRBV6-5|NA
CASSYSRTLNEQYF
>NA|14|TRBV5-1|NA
CASSFQGFQGEQYF
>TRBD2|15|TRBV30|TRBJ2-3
CAWSVAGVSTDTQYF
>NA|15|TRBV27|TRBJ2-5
CASSLSQAVMETQYF
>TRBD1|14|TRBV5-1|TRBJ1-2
CASSSAGTGVGYTF
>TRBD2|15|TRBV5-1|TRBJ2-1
CASSLVASGGQEQFF
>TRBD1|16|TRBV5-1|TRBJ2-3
CASSLMGTDHTDTQYF
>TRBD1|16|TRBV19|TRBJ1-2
CASSIEPRGRIYGYTF
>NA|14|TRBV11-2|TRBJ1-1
CASRKGQQNTEAFF
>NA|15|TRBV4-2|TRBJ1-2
CASSPGQLNHYGYTF
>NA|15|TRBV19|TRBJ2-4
CASSRRAGGGNIQYF
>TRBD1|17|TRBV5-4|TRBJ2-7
CASSQLSGTGYSYEQYF
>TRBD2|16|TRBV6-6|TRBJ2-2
CASSITSGGNTGELFF
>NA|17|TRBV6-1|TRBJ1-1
CASSVGSGGSTSTEAFF
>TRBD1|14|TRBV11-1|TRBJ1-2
CASSRGQLNYGYTF
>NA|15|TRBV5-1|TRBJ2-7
CASSLVLDKSYEQYF
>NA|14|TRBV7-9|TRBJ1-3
CASSYRVSGNTIYF
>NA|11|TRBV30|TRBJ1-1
CAWSRDTEAFF
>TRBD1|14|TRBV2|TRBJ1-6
CASSDRTGSSPLHF
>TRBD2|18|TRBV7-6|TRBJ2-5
CASSLALAGVTGIETQYF
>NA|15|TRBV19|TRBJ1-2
CASSRDSWGDYGYTF
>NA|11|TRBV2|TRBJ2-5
CASNRVETQYF
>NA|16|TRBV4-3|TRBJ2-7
CASSQDTSRLGYEQYF
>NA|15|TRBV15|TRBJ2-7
CATSRDWGKGREQYF
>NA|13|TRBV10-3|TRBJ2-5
CAIKAGKEETQYF
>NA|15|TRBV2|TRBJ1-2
CASSPPGGGGHGYTF
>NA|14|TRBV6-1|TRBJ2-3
CASSADGRTDTQYF
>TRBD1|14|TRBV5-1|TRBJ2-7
CASSFGTGDYEQYF
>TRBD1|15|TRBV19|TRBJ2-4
CASSEDRGLENIQYF
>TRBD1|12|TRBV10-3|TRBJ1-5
CAIRGQDQPQHF
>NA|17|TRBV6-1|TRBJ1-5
CASSERTDRLSNQPQHF
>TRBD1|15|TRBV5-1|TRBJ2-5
CASSPGTGSSETQYF
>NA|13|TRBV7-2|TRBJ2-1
CASSLTRWDEQFF
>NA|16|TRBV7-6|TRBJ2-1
CASSLAGLGSYNEQFF
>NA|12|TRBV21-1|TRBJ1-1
CASSNQNTEAFF
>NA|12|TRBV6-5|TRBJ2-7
CASSYRVGEQYF
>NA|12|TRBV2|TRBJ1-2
CASRGVNYGYTF
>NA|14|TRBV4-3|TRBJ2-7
CASSLRKGGSEQYF
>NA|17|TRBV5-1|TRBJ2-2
CASSPRPGASNTGELFF
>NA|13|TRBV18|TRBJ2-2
CASSLRETGELFF